The rows below give T cell receptor beta chains drawn from one sample of a study of shared clonotypes between healthy human individuals. Clones were read by immunoSEQ multiplex PCR, and TCRdb kept only the in-frame ones, dropping some. Seen here are millions of clones, approximately 95% observed once, and the top ten hold 0.39%. What was sequenced was naive CD4+ T cells from PBMCs. Every receptor here comes from a young man in good health. Some clones in this sample may be carry-over from other donors' samples. Each CDR3 is given with its conserved first and last residue. The D gene is left open where the match is weak. Where a row states a size, it is once, few, many or the class of an expanded clone; other rows omit it.

TRBJ2-1 once - TRBV28 15 CASRRSDRPYNEQFF TGTGCCAGCAGAAGGTCGGACAGACCCTACAATGAGCAGTTCTTC
TRBJ2-3 - TRBD2 TRBV5-6 16 CASKTLAAKKADTQYF TGTGCCAGCAAGACACTAGCGGCAAAGAAGGCAGATACGCAGTATTTT
TRBJ1-2 - TRBD1 TRBV5-4 15 CASSFPGQGAYGYTF TGTGCCAGCAGCTTTCCGGGACAGGGGGCTTATGGCTACACCTTC
TRBJ2-5 - TRBD1 TRBV7-2 17 CASSLNLGTGGRETQYF TGTGCCAGCAGCTTGAATTTAGGGACAGGGGGCAGGGAGACCCAGTACTTC
TRBJ2-7 - TRBD1 TRBV5-1 17 CASSPTTSGQGLNEQYF TGCGCCAGCAGCCCGACAACCTCGGGACAGGGGTTAAACGAGCAGTACTTC
TRBJ2-1 - - TRBV20-1 11 CSARRDNEQFF TGCAGTGCTAGAAGGGACAATGAGCAGTTCTTC
TRBJ2-7 - - TRBV7-8 14 CASSLGPGYYEQYF TGTGCCAGCAGCTTAGGGCCAGGTTACTACGAGCAGTACTTC
TRBJ2-5 - TRBD2 TRBV5-4 16 CASSLGSGRALETQYF TGTGCCAGCAGCTTGGGGAGCGGGAGGGCCTTGGAGACCCAGTACTTC
TRBJ1-5 - TRBD1 TRBV23-1 21 CASSQSGTGAHAVFCNQPQHF TGCGCCAGCAGTCAATCCGGGACAGGGGCTCACGCGGTCTTTTGCAATCAGCCCCAGCATTTT
TRBJ1-1 - - TRBV10-3 13 CAISDQTGTEAFF TGTGCCATCAGTGACCAAACGGGGACGGAGGCTTTCTTT
TRBJ2-7 - - TRBV28 12 CASIRAGSRQYF TGTGCCAGCATACGGGCGGGGTCGAGACAGTACTTC
TRBJ2-3 - TRBD1 TRBV15 14 CATEKRQGSDTQYF TGTGCCACCGAAAAGAGACAGGGATCGGATACGCAGTATTTT
TRBJ1-4 - - TRBV15 15 CATSSTRLRREKLFF TGTGCCACCAGCAGCACAAGGCTTAGGCGTGAAAAACTGTTTTTT
TRBJ2-1 - TRBD1 TRBV19 17 CASSSSQGALRSGEQFF TGTGCCAGTAGTAGTTCCCAGGGGGCTCTTCGTTCAGGGGAGCAGTTCTTC
TRBJ2-1 - TRBD2 TRBV30 17 CAWSATSSGRSYNEQFF TGTGCCTGGAGTGCGACTAGCTCCGGAAGGTCTTACAATGAGCAGTTCTTC
TRBJ2-1 - - TRBV18 15 CASSPLRNSYNEQFF TGTGCCAGCTCACCATTGAGGAATTCCTACAATGAGCAGTTCTTC
TRBJ2-1 - - TRBV19 14 CASSIEGSYNEQFF TGTGCCAGTAGTATAGAAGGCAGCTACAATGAGCAGTTCTTC
TRBJ2-5 - - TRBV20-1 11 CSARVRETQYF TGCAGTGCTAGGGTTAGGGAGACCCAGTACTTC
TRBJ1-4 - - TRBV7-2 14 CASSPDRSNEKLFF TGTGCCAGCAGCCCGGACAGAAGTAATGAAAAACTGTTTTTT
TRBJ2-7 - TRBD1 TRBV19 18 CASRGIRDRGPRSYEQYF TGTGCCAGTAGAGGGATCCGGGACAGGGGGCCGCGTTCCTACGAGCAGTACTTC
TRBJ1-1 few - TRBV5-4 14 CASSQRTMNTEAFF TGTGCCAGCAGCCAACGGACCATGAACACTGAAGCTTTCTTT
TRBJ1-2 - - TRBV5-4 11 CASSLNYGYTF TGTGCCAGCAGCTTGAACTATGGCTACACCTTC
TRBJ2-2 - - TRBV5-1 14 CASSLQANTGELFF TGCGCCAGCAGCCTACAAGCGAACACCGGGGAGCTGTTTTTT
TRBJ2-1 - - TRBV6-1 13 CASTSSSFPEQFF TGTGCCAGCACCTCCAGCTCCTTTCCTGAGCAGTTCTTC
TRBJ2-2 - - TRBV7-2 16 CASSLYGGTNTGELFF TGTGCCAGCAGCTTATATGGGGGTACGAACACCGGGGAGCTGTTTTTT
TRBJ2-2 - - TRBV7-9 14 CASSLDRLIGELFF TGTGCCAGCAGCTTAGATCGGCTTATCGGGGAGCTGTTTTTT
TRBJ2-7 - - TRBV7-9 14 CASSLERNSYEQYF TGTGCCAGCAGCTTAGAGCGTAACTCCTACGAGCAGTACTTC
TRBJ2-7 - TRBD1 TRBV5-4 15 CASSPGQGKSGEQYF TGTGCCAGCAGTCCGGGACAGGGGAAAAGTGGCGAGCAGTACTTC
TRBJ2-5 - TRBD2 TRBV27 14 CASSLAGVGETQYF TGTGCCAGCAGTTTAGCGGGAGTGGGAGAGACCCAGTACTTC
TRBJ2-7 - - TRBV6-5 16 CASSYGGQGIPYEQYF TGTGCCAGCAGTTACGGCGGGCAGGGCATCCCCTACGAGCAGTACTTC
TRBJ2-4 - - TRBV6-5 14 CASSLTAGVNIQYF TGTGCCAGCAGCCTTACTGCGGGTGTGAACATTCAGTACTTC
TRBJ1-1 few - TRBV7-8 14 CASTSRSRNTEAFF TGTGCCAGCACCTCCAGGAGTAGGAACACTGAAGCTTTCTTT
TRBJ2-7 - - TRBV1 16 CTSSHFPPGGGYEQYF TGCACCAGCAGCCACTTTCCGCCTGGGGGTGGCTACGAGCAGTACTTC
TRBJ1-2 - - TRBV15 18 CATSSPPGPLRGGVGYTF TGTGCCACCAGCAGCCCCCCGGGACCGTTAAGGGGAGGGGTTGGCTACACCTTC
TRBJ2-1 once - TRBV7-9 13 CASSLRAQGEQFF TGTGCCAGCAGCTTAAGAGCGCAGGGCGAGCAGTTCTTC
TRBJ2-7 - - TRBV29-1 11 CSVSDPYEQYF TGCAGCGTGTCGGATCCCTACGAGCAGTACTTC
TRBJ2-7 - - TRBV28 18 CASSLPLTDSQPSYEQYF TGTGCCAGCAGTTTACCGCTCACGGACAGCCAGCCTTCCTACGAGCAGTACTTC
TRBJ2-5 - - TRBV10-3 14 CAISLTLAQETQYF TGTGCCATCAGCCTCACACTAGCCCAAGAGACCCAGTACTTC
TRBJ2-3 - - TRBV2 14 CASSEWSYTDTQYF TGTGCCAGCAGTGAATGGAGTTACACAGATACGCAGTATTTT
TRBJ2-7 - - TRBV19 14 CASSPYAGPYEQYF TGTGCCAGTAGTCCATACGCAGGCCCCTACGAGCAGTACTTC
TRBJ2-1 - - TRBV11-2 16 CASSSYRRTQVSEQFF TGTGCCAGCAGCTCCTACCGACGTACACAAGTCAGTGAGCAGTTCTTC
TRBJ2-1 - TRBD2 TRBV2 16 CASSPQLASSYNEQFF TGTGCCAGCAGTCCCCAACTAGCGAGCTCCTACAATGAGCAGTTCTTC
TRBJ2-7 few - TRBV27 12 CAILRGTYEQYF TGTGCCATCTTAAGGGGCACCTACGAGCAGTACTTC
TRBJ1-2 - TRBD1 TRBV5-6 13 CASTRDRVGGYTF TGTGCCAGCACCCGGGACAGGGTAGGTGGCTACACCTTC
TRBJ1-2 - TRBD1 TRBV4-2 17 CASSQGGQGPRTYGYTF TGTGCCAGCAGCCAAGGGGGACAGGGGCCCAGGACTTATGGCTACACCTTC
TRBJ1-1 - - TRBV6-4 13 CASSDRVNTEAFF TGTGCCAGCAGTGACAGGGTGAACACTGAAGCTTTCTTT
TRBJ1-3 - - TRBV7-6 15 CASSLGPSSGNTIYF TGTGCCAGCAGCCTGGGACCGTCTTCTGGAAACACCATATATTTT
TRBJ1-5 - - TRBV4-3 15 CASSQDLQGGQPQHF TGCGCCAGCAGCCAAGATCTACAGGGAGGGCAGCCCCAGCATTTT
TRBJ2-6 - - TRBV5-6 18 CASSPGSRPGSGANVLTF TGTGCCAGCAGCCCCGGGAGCAGACCGGGGTCTGGGGCCAACGTCCTGACTTTC
TRBJ1-2 - - TRBV15 15 CATSRDLGALGGYTF TGTGCCACCAGCAGAGATCTGGGGGCGCTTGGTGGCTACACCTTC
TRBJ2-3 - - TRBV28 17 CASSLWGLGSGTDTQYF TGTGCCAGCAGTTTATGGGGACTGGGTTCGGGAACAGATACGCAGTATTTT
TRBJ2-7 - - TRBV19 13 CASSREGRYEQYF TGTGCCAGTAGTAGGGAAGGAAGATACGAGCAGTACTTC
TRBJ2-7 - TRBD1 TRBV4-1 17 CASSRQNEVQGAYEQYF TGCGCCAGCAGCCGCCAAAATGAGGTACAGGGGGCTTACGAGCAGTACTTC
TRBJ1-4 once - TRBV28 12 CASRQVVEKLFF TGTGCCTCCCGGCAGGTTGTTGAAAAACTGTTTTTT
TRBJ1-1 - TRBD1 TRBV5-4 14 CASSDPTGPTEAFF TGTGCCAGCAGCGACCCGACAGGGCCCACTGAAGCTTTCTTT
TRBJ2-7 - - TRBV19 14 CASSITAASSEQYF TGTGCCAGTAGTATCACGGCCGCTTCCAGCGAGCAGTACTTC
TRBJ2-5 - - TRBV28 14 CASSLWGSQETQYF TGTGCCAGCAGTTTATGGGGCAGCCAAGAGACCCAGTACTTC
TRBJ2-2 once - TRBV28 15 CASTDPGSSTGELFF TGTGCCAGCACCGATCCGGGGTCCTCGACCGGGGAGCTGTTTTTT
TRBJ2-6 - TRBD1 TRBV7-9 19 CASSLVGRGLRPGANVLTF TGTGCCAGCAGCTTAGTAGGCAGGGGGCTTCGCCCTGGGGCCAACGTCCTGACTTTC
TRBJ2-3 - - TRBV4-2 14 CASSQDSPSDTQYF TGTGCCAGCAGCCAGGACTCGCCGTCAGATACGCAGTATTTT